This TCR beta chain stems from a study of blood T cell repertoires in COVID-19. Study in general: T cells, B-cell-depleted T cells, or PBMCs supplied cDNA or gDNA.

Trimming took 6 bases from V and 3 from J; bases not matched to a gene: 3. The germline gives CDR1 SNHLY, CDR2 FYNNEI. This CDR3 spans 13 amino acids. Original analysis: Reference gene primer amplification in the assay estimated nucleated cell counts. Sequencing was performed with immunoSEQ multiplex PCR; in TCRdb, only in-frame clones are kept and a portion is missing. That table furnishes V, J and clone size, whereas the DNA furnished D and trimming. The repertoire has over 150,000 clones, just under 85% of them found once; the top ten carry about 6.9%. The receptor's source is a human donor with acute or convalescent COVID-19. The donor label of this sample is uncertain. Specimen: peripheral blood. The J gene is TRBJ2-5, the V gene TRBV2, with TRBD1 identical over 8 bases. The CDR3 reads CASSEDREETQYF. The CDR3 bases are TGTGCCAGCAGCGAGGACAGGGAAGAGACCCAGTACTTC.